The clone carrying this TCR beta chain occurred once. Original methodology: Nucleated cell counts were estimated from reference gene primer amplification. The table came from immunoSEQ multiplex PCR; TCRdb's copy has only in-frame clones and leaves some out. V and J calls and clone size are as listed in that table; D and trimming were resolved from the DNA. This sample yields 150,000 to 200,000 clones, of which 85% to 90% are seen a single time; 0.7% to 0.9% belongs to the top ten. The CDR3 totals 14 residues. V was pared by 1 base and J by 4 bases, with 8 bases between. Germline V gene sequence: CDR1 MNHEY, CDR2 SMNVEV (reference sequence). The sample is drawn from a study of blood T cell repertoires in COVID-19. Looking at the study overall: Specimens from acute and convalescent COVID-19 originated in the United States, Italy and Spain. Sources were T cells, B-cell-depleted T cells, or PBMCs; the material itself was cDNA or gDNA.

The origin of this receptor is a woman aged 18-29 years who had recovered from COVID-19. The sequenced material came from peripheral blood. This chain links TRBV27 with TRBJ2-1; no definite D call. CDR3 sequence: CASSLYGPYNEQFF. The CDR3 coding sequence is TGTGCCAGCAGTTTATATGGGCCGTACAATGAGCAGTTCTTC.